The next 3 T cell receptor beta chains were all read from a single sample in a study of CD8+ T cells in alopecia areata (dated 2018 in TCRdb). Library generation was performed with the immunoSEQ multiplex PCR assay. To provide template for TCR sequencing, every sample had RNA extracted and reverse transcribed into cDNA. TCRdb obtained this table from immuneACCESS and retained in-frame rearrangements with V and J assigned. These tables miss some clones; where compared with another copy, unresolved V genes account for less than half of the shortfall, and the remainder is unexplained. The sample table records around 60,000 clones; roughly 46% of these occur just once. Approximately 50% of the sample goes to the ten largest clones. Sequenced sample: NKG2D-low CD8+ T cells sorted from blood. The sample's cell subset or site label is to be understood as: sorted CD8+ NKG2D-low blood T cells. The receptors here all came from a human donor with alopecia areata.

This clone was counted at least ten times. V and J are TRBV5-4 and TRBJ2-7; the D is unclear. V was clipped by 3 bases and J by 0 bases, with 4 bases between them. The CDR3 extends over 12 amino acids. CDR1 and CDR2 from the germline V gene are SGHNT and YYREEE (reference sequence). The CDR3 protein is CASSSDSYEQYF. The CDR3 DNA follows: TGTGCCAGCAGCTCGGACTCCTACGAGCAGTACTTC.

The rearrangement uses TRBV15 and TRBJ2-1; 7 bases map to TRBD1. Trimming at V came to 5 bases and at J to 5 bases, leaving 6 bases not matched to a gene. There are 14 residues in the CDR3. Looked up from germline, CDR1 is LNHNV and CDR2 is YYDKDF (reference sequence). The CDR3 loop is CATSERQGNNEQFF. The CDR3 nucleotides are TGTGCCACCAGCGAGAGACAGGGAAACAATGAGCAGTTCTTC.

The chain recombines TRBV29-1 with TRBJ2-2; a weak D match, TRBD2 (6 bases). CDR3 length equals 15 residues. The V gene lost 1 base and the J gene lost 4 bases, with 13 bases spanning the gap. Germline V lookup: CDR1 SQVTM, CDR2 ANQGSEA. The CDR3 region has the DNA TGCAGCGTTGAAGTCCCGGAGGGGACCACCGGGGAGCTGTTTTTT. Translated: CSVEVPEGTTGELFF.